This is a list of T cell receptor beta chains from one sample in a study of blood T cells in healthy people across ages. One entry per CDR3 protein results from TCRdb running MiXCR on the 5' RACE reads. Among approximately 940,000 distinct CDR3 sequences listed, 40% to 60% were seen once. The sample taken for sequencing was blood. These receptors were obtained from a man younger than 40 in good health. Both conserved end residues are part of each CDR3. Each record gives: D gene, clone size, V gene, J gene, CDR3 length, CDR3 DNA, CDR3 protein. The D gene is left open where the match is weak. Only part of the rows carry a size: once, few, many, or a class if the clone is expanded.

TRBD1	NA	TRBV27	TRBJ1-2	16	TGTGCCAGCAGTTCCTATTCGGGGACAGGGGGCTATGGCTACACCTTC	CASSSYSGTGGYGYTF
NA	NA	TRBV9	TRBJ2-1	14	TGTGCCAGCAGTGAGAACTGGGGGGGCGATGAGCAGTTCTTC	CASSENWGGDEQFF
NA	NA	TRBV9	TRBJ2-1	15	TGTGCCAGCAGCGCGGTAGCGCGTCCGAGCGATGAGCAGTTCTTC	CASSAVARPSDEQFF
NA	many	TRBV7-3	TRBJ2-7	14	TGTGCCAGCAGCTGGGGCCCTTCCTCCTACGAGCAGTACTTC	CASSWGPSSYEQYF
NA	NA	TRBV6-1	TRBJ2-3	13	TGTGCCAGCAGACAGGTGCCTACAGATACGCAGTATTTT	CASRQVPTDTQYF
NA	NA	TRBV6-2/TRBV6-3	TRBJ2-3	13	TGTGCCACACTGCGGGACTCAGGAGATACGCAGTATTTT	CATLRDSGDTQYF
NA	many	TRBV27	TRBJ2-7	14	TGTGCCAGCAGTTTAAGTGCAGGATTATACGAGCAGTACTTC	CASSLSAGLYEQYF
NA	NA	TRBV3-1	TRBJ1-4	15	TGTGCCAGCAGCTCTGGACTGCGGCTGATTGGAAAACTGTTTTTT	CASSSGLRLIGKLFF
NA	many	TRBV14	TRBJ2-1	14	TGTGCCAGCAGCCGAGTCCTTGGGTACAATGAGCAGTTCTTC	CASSRVLGYNEQFF
TRBD2	NA	TRBV7-2	TRBJ2-1	16	TGTGCCAGCAGCTTAGAAGGCGGGAGGATCTACAATGAGCAGTTCTTC	CASSLEGGRIYNEQFF
TRBD1	NA	TRBV20-1	TRBJ2-7	12	TGCAGTGCTCCGCGACAGGGCTACGAGCAGTACTTC	CSAPRQGYEQYF
NA	few	TRBV5-1	TRBJ2-1	16	TGCGCCAGCAGCTTGGAGGCCAGGGGTGAATACAATGAGCAGTTCTTC	CASSLEARGEYNEQFF